A single sample is the source of the 5 T cell receptor beta chains below, sequenced in a study of T cell changes during pregnancy in multiple sclerosis. Profiling relied on immunoSEQ multiplex PCR, and the TCRdb table lists in-frame clones only, not all of them. The sample records 85,000 to 100,000 clones, more than 85% being singletons. The input for sequencing was peripheral blood, taken in the first trimester of pregnancy. Source of these receptors: a female donor with multiple sclerosis, enrolled in a pregnancy study.

This chain uses TRBV29-1 with TRBJ2-1, with TRBD1 matching over 7 bases. The trim removed 7 bases at V and 0 bases at J, leaving 12 bases unmatched. Germline CDR1 SQVTM, CDR2 ANQGSEA. The CDR3 spans 16 residues. The CDR3, as DNA: TGCAGCGCGCTTCTTACAGGGGCCCGCTCCTACAATGAGCAGTTCTTC. Residues: CSALLTGARSYNEQFF.

A few counts support this clone. The chain recombines TRBV30 with TRBJ1-1, with TRBD1 matching over 7 bases. V was clipped by 5 bases and J by 3 bases; unmatched bases: 6. Germline CDR1 reads GTSNPN; CDR2 reads SVGIG (reference sequence). The CDR3 has 13 residues. The DNA of the CDR3 is TGTGCCTGGGGAGGGACAGTTTACACTGAAGCTTTCTTT. Protein sequence: CAWGGTVYTEAFF.

The chain links TRBV11-2 to TRBJ2-5, with TRBD2 identical over 11 bases. The V gene end was trimmed by 2 bases and the J gene end by 4 bases; junction bases not matched to a gene: 12. CDR1 is SGHAT and CDR2 is FQNNGV in the germline V gene. The CDR3 has 18 amino acids. CDR3 protein: CASSLWESSGRNRETQYF. The CDR3 DNA sequence: TGTGCCAGCAGCTTATGGGAATCTAGCGGGAGGAATCGAGAGACCCAGTACTTC.

J is TRBJ2-7 and V is TRBV11-2; no firm D call. Germline assignment: CDR1 SGHAT and CDR2 FQNNGV. The CDR3 consists of 12 residues. Trimming removed 0 bases from V and 3 bases from J, with 3 bases in between. CDR3 sequence reads: CASSLDRYEQYF. The CDR3 DNA follows: TGTGCCAGCAGCTTAGATCGCTACGAGCAGTACTTC.

The chain combines TRBV4-2 with TRBJ2-7; D might be TRBD2 (5 bases). V lost 5 bases, J lost 4 bases, and 12 bases lay in between. CDR3 size: 13 residues. CDR1 is LGHNA, CDR2 YNFKEQ, per germline. The CDR3 here is CASSGSERYEQYF. As DNA, the CDR3 is TGTGCCAGCAGCGGGAGTGAAAGATACGAGCAGTACTTC.